The 15 T cell receptor beta chains below all came from one sample that was sequenced in a study of blood T cell repertoires in COVID-19. Assay used: immunoSEQ multiplex PCR; TCRdb lists only in-frame clones, some missing. The table has about 140,000 clones, 80% to 85% seen once. The specimen sequenced was peripheral blood. The source of these receptors is a man aged 25 to 40 with COVID-19, enrolled during active disease.

This clone showed up just once. The V gene is TRBV11-2, the J gene TRBJ1-2; D is perhaps TRBD1 (5 bases). Germline CDR1 SGHAT, CDR2 FQNNGV. This CDR3 comprises 12 residues. Deletions cut 3 bases from V and 7 bases from J, with 9 bases between. The CDR3 reads CASSFGGGGYTF. In DNA, the CDR3 is TGTGCCAGCAGCTTTGGGGGGGGTGGCTACACCTTC.

The chain has TRBV19 and TRBJ2-7, with 14 bases fitting TRBD2. Looked up from germline, CDR1 is LNHDA and CDR2 is SQIVND (reference sequence). The V gene end was trimmed by 4 bases and the J gene end by 5 bases; junction bases not matched to a gene: 7. The CDR3 runs 16 residues. The CDR3 sequence: CASSKDGLAGGDEQYF. The DNA of the CDR3 is TGTGCCAGTAGTAAAGACGGACTAGCGGGAGGCGACGAGCAGTACTTC.

CDR3 in amino acids: CASSVFSGNSDPSSYNEQFF. DNA of the CDR3: TGTGCCAGCAGCGTCTTCAGCGGCAACTCAGATCCTAGCTCCTACAATGAGCAGTTCTTC. V and J are TRBV9 and TRBJ2-1; TRBD2 might be the D (5 bases). CDR1 and CDR2 (germline): SGDLS, YYNGEE. Trimming left V 2 bases short and J 0 bases short, with 24 bases between. CDR3 length equals 20 residues.

V usage is TRBV15 and J usage is TRBJ2-3; TRBD2 might be the D (6 bases). From germline, CDR1 is LNHNV and CDR2 YYDKDF (reference sequence). Trimming shortened V by 1 base and J by 6 bases, and 26 bases separated the two germline ends. CDR3 length equals 19 residues. CDR3 region: CATSRVLLSGRGKVDTQYF. As DNA, the CDR3 is TGTGCCACCAGCAGAGTACTGTTGAGCGGGCGTGGGAAGGTGGATACGCAGTATTTT.

This clone came up once. The chain is built from TRBV18 and TRBJ2-7; 9 bases agree with TRBD1. The V segment lost 1 base and the J segment 6 bases; nucleotides outside the gene matches: 7. This CDR3 has 15 residues. Germline V lookup: CDR1 KGHSH, CDR2 LQKENI. CDR3 amino acids: CASSPRGGQGTEQYF. Here the CDR3 DNA reads TGTGCCAGCTCACCACGGGGGGGACAGGGAACCGAGCAGTACTTC.

This rearrangement joins TRBV24-1 to TRBJ2-4, with D maybe TRBD1 (6 bases). The CDR3 runs to 17 residues. V dropped 3 bases and J dropped 2 bases, with 16 bases sitting between them. Germline CDR1 KGHDR, CDR2 SFDVKD. CDR3 in amino acids: CATSDRGQANSKNIQYF. The CDR3 DNA is TGTGCCACCAGTGATCGGGGACAAGCTAATTCCAAAAACATTCAGTACTTC.

The chain recombines TRBV16 with TRBJ1-1, with D tentatively TRBD1 (5 bases). The CDR3 length is 15 residues. V lost 5 bases, J lost 1 base, and 14 bases lay in between. Germline V gene sequence: CDR1 KGHSY, CDR2 FQNENV. DNA for the CDR3: TGTGCCAGCAGCACCCGGGGGGGGAGGAACACTGAAGCTTTCTTT. This translates into CASSTRGGRNTEAFF. Full variable domain (remainder filled in from reference TRBV16 and TRBJ1-1): GEEVAQTPKHLVRGEGQKAKLYCAPIKGHSYVFWYQQVLKNEFKFLISFQNENVFDETGMPKERFSAKCLPNSPCSLEIQATKLEDSAVYFCASSTRGGRNTEAFFGQGTRLTVV.

This clone was found a few times. The CDR3 DNA follows: TGTGCCAGCTCACCGGGCAGGGTGAGCTCCTACAATGAGCAGTTCTTC. Translation gives CASSPGRVSSYNEQFF. The chain has TRBV18 and TRBJ2-1, with D possibly TRBD1 on 5 matching bases. Germline V gene data show CDR1 as KGHSH and CDR2 as LQKENI. Trimming removed 3 bases from V and 0 bases from J, with 12 bases in between. The CDR3 has 16 amino acids.

V is TRBV7-8 and J is TRBJ1-4; 9 bases agree with TRBD1. V gave up 1 base and J gave up 8 bases; unmatched junction bases: 14. CDR1 SGHVS and CDR2 FQNEAQ come from the germline V gene. This CDR3 is 18 amino acids long. CDR3 coding DNA: TGTGCCAGCAGCTTAGTTGGCCCCTACGGGACAGGGAAGGAAAAACTGTTTTTT. It yields the protein CASSLVGPYGTGKEKLFF.

V and J are TRBV19 and TRBJ2-1, with 10 bases lining up with TRBD2. The CDR3 length is 16 residues. J gave up 2 bases and V 4 bases, and 5 bases lay outside the gene matches. The germline gives CDR1 LNHDA, CDR2 SQIVND (reference sequence). CDR3 sequence: CASSKTLAGAYNEQFF. The CDR3 DNA reads as TGTGCCAGTAGTAAAACCCTAGCGGGAGCCTACAATGAGCAGTTCTTC.

The chain couples TRBV28 to TRBJ1-3; no clear D gene. CDR1 is MDHEN and CDR2 is SYDVKM in the germline V gene. The V and J ends lost 5 bases and 0 bases respectively, with 17 bases between them. The CDR3 spans 17 residues. As DNA, the CDR3 is TGTGCCAGCAGTGACCGACTCTCGATGCTCTCTGGAAACACCATATATTTT. This gives the protein CASSDRLSMLSGNTIYF.

The sample holds a few counts of this clone. V is TRBV19 and J is TRBJ1-5, with 9 nucleotides matching TRBD1. Germline V gene data show CDR1 as LNHDA and CDR2 as SQIVND (reference sequence). This CDR3 contains 16 residues. With V trimmed by 5 bases and J by 7 bases, 12 bases remained unmatched. This CDR3 is CASSARGTGFHQPQHF. The CDR3 DNA reads as TGTGCCAGTAGTGCTCGAGGGACAGGGTTCCACCAGCCCCAGCATTTT.

Concerning this clone: A single base separates this from a much larger clone, so it may be a read error. The chain is built from TRBV28 and TRBJ2-3; 9 bases map to TRBD1. V shed 4 bases, J shed 1 base, and the junction held 0 bases outside the gene matches. This CDR3 has 14 residues. Germline CDR1 MDHEN, CDR2 SYDVKM. The CDR3: CASSWTGGTDTQYF. CDR3 nucleotide sequence: TGTGCCAGCAGTTGGACAGGGGGCACAGATACGCAGTATTTT.

This clone was seen just once. This chain joins TRBV6-2 or TRBV6-3 and TRBJ2-6, with D possibly being TRBD1 (6 bases). This CDR3 spans 14 amino acids. The V gene lost 1 base and the J gene lost 13 bases, with 14 bases spanning the gap. Germline CDR1 reads MNHEY; CDR2 reads SVGEGT. CDR3 region: CASSYWDTRTVLTF. Here the CDR3 DNA reads TGTGCCAGCAGTTACTGGGACACCCGTACAGTCCTGACTTTC.

The chain couples TRBV28 to TRBJ2-3; 9 bases map to TRBD2. Germline-derived CDR1 and CDR2 are MDHEN and SYDVKM. This CDR3 is built from 14 residues. After removal of 4 bases from V and 3 bases from J, the junction contained 2 bases not matched to a gene. CDR3 protein: CASSSAGGTDTQYF. The CDR3 DNA reads TGTGCCAGCAGTTCAGCGGGAGGTACAGATACGCAGTATTTT.